These 20 T cell receptor beta chains were sequenced from one sample in a study of early T cells in non-severe SARS-CoV-2 infection. Via MiXCR, TCRdb re-called the 5' RACE reads, giving one row per CDR3 protein. The repertoire holds over 30,000 distinct CDR3 sequences, with about 3.9% as singletons. The sequencing input was whole blood. These receptors all come from an adult who was a healthcare worker with PCR-confirmed SARS-CoV-2 infection or an uninfected control (not recorded which).

This clonotype was observed many times. The V and J genes are TRBV5-5 and TRBJ1-1; D not resolved. CDR1 and CDR2 from the germline V gene are SGHKS and YYEKEE (reference sequence). The length of the CDR3 is 12 residues. Trimming left V 4 bases short and J 7 bases short, with 11 bases between. This CDR3 reads CASSLDRGEAFF. Here the CDR3 DNA reads TGTGCCAGCAGCCTCGACCGGGGTGAAGCTTTCTTT.

This clonotype was counted ten times or more. This chain connects TRBV29-1 to TRBJ1-2; TRBD1 matches 9 bases. J was trimmed by 4 bases and V by 6 bases; bases with no gene match: 0. Germline V gene lookup returns CDR1 SQVTM and CDR2 ANQGSEA. This CDR3 comprises 11 residues. CDR3 sequence (DNA): TGCAGCGTGACAGGGGGCTATGGCTACACCTTC. It encodes CSVTGGYGYTF. Drawing the rest from reference TRBV29-1 and TRBJ1-2, the complete variable domain is SAVISQKPSRDICQRGTSLTIQCQVDSQVTMMFWYRQQPGQSLTLIATANQGSEATYESGFVIDKFPISRPNLTFSTLTVSNMSPEDSSIYLCSVTGGYGYTFGSGTRLTVV.

This chain connects TRBV12-3 or TRBV12-4 to TRBJ2-6, with D unclear. The CDR3 is made up of 13 amino acids. V shed 0 bases and J shed 5 bases, with 2 bases lying between them. This chain's CDR3 is CASSLARANVLTF. DNA for the CDR3: TGTGCCAGCAGTTTAGCGCGGGCCAACGTCCTGACTTTC.

This clonotype was found many times. This sequence joins TRBV18 and TRBJ2-3; D call uncertain. This CDR3 spans 11 amino acids. V was trimmed by 6 bases and J by 6 bases, leaving 7 bases between them. The V gene's germline CDR1 is KGHSH and CDR2 LQKENI. The CDR3 DNA follows: TGTGCCAGCTCCCTAGGGGATACGCAGTATTTT. Translation: CASSLGDTQYF.

This clonotype was recorded many times. This chain uses TRBV4-2 with TRBJ2-1; D is uncertain. The V gene lost 0 bases and the J gene lost 7 bases, with 13 bases spanning the gap. Per germline, CDR1 LGHNA and CDR2 YNFKEQ. The CDR3 sequence is 15 residues long. The CDR3 loop is CASSQDLGWRNEQFF. The CDR3 DNA follows: TGTGCCAGCAGCCAAGATCTCGGCTGGCGGAATGAGCAGTTCTTC.

This clonotype was counted many times. V is TRBV7-2 and J is TRBJ1-1; 10 nucleotides line up with TRBD1. J lost 8 bases, V lost 3 bases, and 12 bases had no gene match. Germline V gene sequence: CDR1 SGHTA, CDR2 FQGNSA. The CDR3 loop spans 16 amino acids. CDR3 protein: CASSFLEGQGRAEAFF. The CDR3 DNA sequence: TGTGCCAGCAGCTTTTTAGAGGGACAGGGGCGTGCCGAAGCTTTCTTT.

This clonotype has at least ten counts. J is TRBJ2-3 and V is TRBV9; TRBD2 matches at 9 bases. Trimming at V came to 0 bases and at J to 9 bases, leaving 2 bases not matched to a gene. Germline-derived CDR1 and CDR2 are SGDLS and YYNGEE. CDR3 size: 13 residues. Here the CDR3 DNA reads TGTGCCAGCAGCGTAGAGGGACTAGCAACGCAGTATTTT. This codes for CASSVEGLATQYF. Variable domain in full (rest from reference TRBV9 and TRBJ2-3): DSGVTQTPKHLITATGQRVTLRCSPRSGDLSVYWYQQSLDQGLQFLIQYYNGEERAKGNILERFSAQQFPDLHSELNLSSLELGDSALYFCASSVEGLATQYFGPGTRLTVL.

This clonotype was seen many times. The V gene is TRBV7-8, the J gene TRBJ2-1, with TRBD2 identical over 7 bases. V lost 0 bases to trimming and J lost 14 bases; unmatched junction nucleotides: 13. This CDR3 has 15 residues. CDR1 SGHVS and CDR2 FQNEAQ come from the germline V gene. The DNA for the CDR3 is TGTGCCAGCAGCTTAGCAAGGACTAGTGTGTTCTTCGAGTTCTTC. This translates into CASSLARTSVFFEFF.

This rearrangement joins TRBV10-1 to TRBJ2-1, with D perhaps TRBD1 (6 bases). The V gene lost 2 bases and the J gene lost 6 bases, with 8 bases spanning the gap. Per the germline V gene, CDR1 is WNHNN and CDR2 is SYGVQD (reference sequence). The CDR3 is made up of 13 amino acids. The chain's CDR3 is CASSENRANEQFF. In DNA form, the CDR3 reads TGCGCCAGCAGTGAGAACAGGGCCAATGAGCAGTTCTTC.

This clonotype was picked up many times. The rearrangement uses TRBV25-1 and TRBJ1-3; D perhaps matches TRBD1 (6 bases). The CDR3 is 17 residues long. V lost 1 base to trimming and J lost 6 bases, with 19 bases between them. In germline, CDR1 is MGHDK, CDR2 SYGVNS. The CDR3 here is CASSESGEGRGKNTIYF. CDR3 in DNA: TGTGCCAGCAGTGAATCCGGGGAGGGCAGGGGCAAAAACACCATATATTTT.

At least ten counts were recorded for this clonotype. V gene TRBV7-2 combines with J gene TRBJ2-3, with D maybe TRBD2 (6 bases). The germline V gene encodes CDR1 SGHTA and CDR2 FQGNSA. The CDR3 length is 16 residues. With 5 bases removed from V and 1 base from J, the gap between germline ends came to 16 bases. The CDR3 reads CASSVGGAGGTDTQYF. DNA for the CDR3: TGTGCCAGCAGCGTTGGAGGGGCGGGCGGCACAGATACGCAGTATTTT.

This clonotype was counted ten times or more. The chain has TRBV20-1 and TRBJ1-2; D unresolved. The CDR3 contains 14 residues. Trimming took off 3 bases at V and 1 base at J, with 12 bases between the two ends. The germline gives CDR1 DFQATT, CDR2 SNEGSKA (reference sequence). DNA for the CDR3: TGCAGTGCTAGGTCTCAGACCTATAACTATGGCTACACCTTC. The encoded protein is CSARSQTYNYGYTF.

This clonotype was detected many times. V is TRBV2 and J is TRBJ2-7; D gene ambiguous. Germline CDR1 SNHLY, CDR2 FYNNEI. The ends were cut back, 7 bases at V and 3 bases at J, with 4 bases in the middle. This CDR3 region has 10 residues. This chain's CDR3 is CASKDYEQYF. DNA of the CDR3: TGTGCCAGCAAGGACTACGAGCAGTACTTC.

This clonotype was picked up one time. One base away lies a much larger clone, so this may be a sequencing read error. The chain links TRBV12-3 or TRBV12-4 to TRBJ2-3; a weak D match, TRBD2 (6 bases). Trimming removed 6 bases from V and 5 bases from J, with 27 bases in between. The CDR3 contains 18 residues. CDR3 residues: CASSLPPHLAGSVDTQYF. CDR3 coding DNA: TGTGCCAGCAGCCTCCCCCCACACCTAGCCGGGAGTGTAGATACGCAGTATTTT.

There are many counts of this clonotype. This chain connects TRBV3-1 to TRBJ2-7; 8 bases are shared with TRBD2. Germline loops: CDR1 LGHDT, CDR2 YNNKEL (reference sequence). The CDR3 is made up of 17 amino acids. With V trimmed by 0 bases and J by 4 bases, 11 bases remained unmatched. CDR3 sequence reads: CASSQDRGLAGPYEQYF. The CDR3 DNA reads as TGTGCCAGCAGCCAAGATCGGGGTCTAGCGGGCCCTTACGAGCAGTACTTC.

This clonotype was seen repeatedly, ten times or more. DNA of the CDR3: TGTGCCAGCAGCCAAGATTGGTCAGGTCGGTACTTC. Translating it yields CASSQDWSGRYF. The chain employs TRBV14 and TRBJ2-7, with D unclear. Trimming removed 0 bases at V and 12 bases at J, with 12 bases between. The germline V gene encodes CDR1 SGHDN and CDR2 FVKESK. The CDR3 covers 12 residues. Full variable domain (rest looked up from reference TRBV14 and TRBJ2-7): EAGVTQFPSHSVIEKGQTVTLRCDPISGHDNLYWYRRVMGKEIKFLLHFVKESKQDESGMPNNRFLAERTGGTYSTLKVQPAELEDSGVYFCASSQDWSGRYFGPGTRLTVT.

Ten or more counts support this clonotype. J is TRBJ2-7 and V is TRBV6-5, with D possibly TRBD2 on 7 matching bases. Germline V gene data show CDR1 as MNHEY and CDR2 as SVGAGI. The V end was cut by 4 bases, the J end by 2 bases, with 12 bases between. This CDR3 contains 14 residues. CDR3 bases: TGTGCCAGCAGTTGGCGGGGGCAGGCCTACGAGCAGTACTTC. As protein: CASSWRGQAYEQYF.

This clonotype was recorded many times. The rearrangement joins TRBV5-5 to TRBJ2-3; 16 bases are a match to TRBD2. The trim removed 5 bases at V and 5 bases at J, leaving 8 bases unmatched. The CDR3 totals 17 residues. Germline lookup yields CDR1 SGHKS and CDR2 YYEKEE (reference sequence). The CDR3 region is CASRLGLAGGRGDTQYF. The CDR3 DNA is TGTGCCAGCAGACTGGGACTAGCGGGGGGGCGAGGAGATACGCAGTATTTT.

This clonotype was counted at least ten times. The gene calls are TRBV6-2 or TRBV6-3 and TRBJ2-3, with D tentatively TRBD1 (6 bases). The V end lost 2 bases, the J end lost 3 bases, and 12 bases lay between the germline ends. The CDR3 is 15 amino acids. Germline lookup yields CDR1 MNHEY and CDR2 SVGEGT. The CDR3 nucleotides are TGTGCCAGCAGTTACGAGACAGGAGATACAGATACGCAGTATTTT. Protein sequence: CASSYETGDTDTQYF.

This clonotype came up a few times. The chain has TRBV24-1 and TRBJ2-2, with D perhaps matching TRBD1 (6 bases). Germline assignment: CDR1 KGHDR and CDR2 SFDVKD. Trimming took off 0 bases at V and 5 bases at J, with 12 bases between the two ends. The CDR3 extends over 16 amino acids. The CDR3 DNA follows: TGTGCCACCAGTGATTTGGTGGGGGCCGGAACCGGGGAGCTGTTTTTT. Its protein is CATSDLVGAGTGELFF.